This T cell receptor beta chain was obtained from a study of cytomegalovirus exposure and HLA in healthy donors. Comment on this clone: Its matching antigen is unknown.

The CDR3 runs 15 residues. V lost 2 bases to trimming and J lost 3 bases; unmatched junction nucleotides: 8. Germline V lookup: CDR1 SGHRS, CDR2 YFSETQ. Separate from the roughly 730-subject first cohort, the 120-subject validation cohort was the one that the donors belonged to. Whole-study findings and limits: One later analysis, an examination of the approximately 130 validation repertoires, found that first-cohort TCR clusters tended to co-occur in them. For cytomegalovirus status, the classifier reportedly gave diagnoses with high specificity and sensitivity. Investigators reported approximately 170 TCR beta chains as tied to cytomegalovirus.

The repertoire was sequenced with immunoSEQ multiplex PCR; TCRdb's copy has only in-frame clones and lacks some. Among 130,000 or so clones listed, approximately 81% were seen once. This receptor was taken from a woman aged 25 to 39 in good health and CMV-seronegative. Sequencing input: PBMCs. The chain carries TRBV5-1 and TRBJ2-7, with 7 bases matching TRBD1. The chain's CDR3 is CASSFTGTEIYEQYF. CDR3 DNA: TGCGCCAGCAGCTTTACCGGGACAGAAATCTACGAGCAGTACTTC. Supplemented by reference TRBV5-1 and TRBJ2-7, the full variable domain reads KAGVTQTPRYLIKTRGQQVTLSCSPISGHRSVSWYQQTPGQGLQFLFEYFSETQRNKGNFPGRFSGRQFSNSRSEMNVSTLELGDSALYLCASSFTGTEIYEQYFGPGTRLTVT.